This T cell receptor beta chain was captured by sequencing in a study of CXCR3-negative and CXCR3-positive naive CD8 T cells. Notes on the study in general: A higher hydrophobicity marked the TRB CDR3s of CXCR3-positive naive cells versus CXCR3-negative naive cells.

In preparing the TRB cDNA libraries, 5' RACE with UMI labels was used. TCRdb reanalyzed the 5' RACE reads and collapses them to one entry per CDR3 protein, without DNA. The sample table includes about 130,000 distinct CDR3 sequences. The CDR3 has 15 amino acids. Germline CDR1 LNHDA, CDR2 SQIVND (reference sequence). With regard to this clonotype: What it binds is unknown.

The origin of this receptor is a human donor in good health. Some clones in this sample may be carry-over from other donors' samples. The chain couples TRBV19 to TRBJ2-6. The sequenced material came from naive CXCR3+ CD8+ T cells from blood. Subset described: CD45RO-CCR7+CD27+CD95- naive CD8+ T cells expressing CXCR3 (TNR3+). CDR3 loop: CASSTGDSGANVLTF.